This TCR beta chain emerged from a study of CD8 T cells in Susac syndrome. Germline CDR1 LGHNA, CDR2 YNFKEQ. With V trimmed by 3 bases and J by 4 bases, 6 bases remained unmatched. The CDR3 is made up of 16 amino acids. Reverse transcription used roughly 0.45 to 1 ug RNA and random hexamers. TCRdb itself ran the immunoSEQ multiplex PCR reads through MiXCR, one entry per CDR3 protein. The repertoire holds 230,000 or so distinct CDR3 sequences, with 95% as singletons. Sequenced sample: CD4+ T cells from PBMCs. This sequence was found in a human donor with multiple sclerosis. The chain joins TRBV4-2 to TRBJ1-5; 10 bases line up with TRBD1. Here the CDR3 reads CASSHETGGPNQPQHF. CDR3 DNA: TGTGCCAGCAGCCACGAGACAGGGGGCCCTAATCAGCCCCAGCATTTT.